The present T cell receptor beta chain was sequenced within a study of T cell repertoires in cytomegalovirus infection. In the study overall: It was the public TCR beta signatures that indicated both CMV infection and matching HLA type.

This clonotype has only a few counts. The antigen is undetermined. Germline-derived CDR1 and CDR2 are SGHVT and SQSDAQ. The CDR3 is 14 amino acids. J was trimmed by 2 bases and V by 4 bases; bases with no gene match: 5. Findings and limits, study-wide: Within the response measured ex vivo, HLA-C-restricted CMV-specific TCR beta clonotypes were dominant.

Each CDR3 protein gets one entry after TCRdb re-called the reads with MiXCR. The table includes a few hundred thousand distinct CDR3 sequences, approximately 40% detected once. This rearrangement joins TRBV7-4 to TRBJ2-7; 7 nucleotides agree with TRBD2. The material was cultured PBMCs, obtained from culture after CMV antigen stimulation. This receptor was taken from a human donor in good health (CMV status not recorded). Some clones in this sample may be carry-over from other donors' samples. CDR3: CASSSSTSTYEQYF. For the CDR3, the DNA is TGTGCCAGCAGCTCGTCGACTAGCACCTACGAGCAGTACTTC.